Listed here are 16 T cell receptor beta chains from one sample, sequenced in a study of radiation and T cells in renal cell carcinoma. Time point described: blood 2 weeks post-SBRT. Treatment here: 15 Gy SBRT to primary tumor, nephrectomy 4 weeks later. The method was immunoSEQ multiplex PCR; TCRdb's version includes in-frame clones alone and lacks a portion of them. The sample records about 120,000 clones, around 85% being singletons. Sequencing was performed on blood, taken from a patient whose treatment included radiotherapy and nephrectomy. Receptors originate from a man aged 45-65 years with renal cell carcinoma.

The rearrangement links TRBV19 to TRBJ1-1; D is perhaps TRBD1 (5 bases). The CDR3 loop spans 15 amino acids. The V and J ends lost 1 base and 4 bases respectively, with 13 bases between them. CDR1 is LNHDA and CDR2 is SQIVND in the germline V gene (reference sequence). The CDR3 region is CASSIAGQGLTEAFF. The CDR3 DNA is TGTGCCAGTAGTATAGCAGGACAAGGGCTCACTGAAGCTTTCTTT.

This clone was seen a few times. J is TRBJ1-5 and V is TRBV27; a weak D match, TRBD1 (6 bases). CDR1 is MNHEY and CDR2 is SMNVEV in the germline V gene (reference sequence). This CDR3 has 14 residues. V was shortened by 4 bases and J by 3 bases, with 10 bases between the two germline ends. This CDR3 reads CASSSQGLNQPQHF. CDR3 DNA sequence: TGTGCCAGCAGTTCCCAGGGGCTCAATCAGCCCCAGCATTTT.

This chain uses TRBV27 with TRBJ1-2; TRBD1 is a possible D gene (6 bases). The germline V gene has CDR1 MNHEY and CDR2 SMNVEV (reference sequence). V shed 8 bases and J shed 7 bases, with 26 bases lying between them. This CDR3 has 16 residues. The CDR3 nucleotides read TGTGCCAGCGGAAGTCACAGGGCGTCGGGTCTCAGTGGCTACACCTTC. Translation gives CASGSHRASGLSGYTF.

The gene calls are TRBV25-1 and TRBJ2-2; weak D call: TRBD1 (5 bases). Trimming removed 9 bases from V and 3 bases from J, with 14 bases in between. The germline V gene has CDR1 MGHDK and CDR2 SYGVNS. CDR3 length equals 14 residues. This chain's CDR3 is CARKTEVYTGELFF. CDR3 nucleotides: TGTGCCAGAAAGACAGAGGTGTACACCGGGGAGCTGTTTTTT.

The chain is built from TRBV29-1 and TRBJ1-2; 9 bases line up with TRBD1. Trimming took 7 bases from V and 3 from J; bases not matched to a gene: 6. This CDR3 spans 13 amino acids. Germline V gene sequence: CDR1 SQVTM, CDR2 ANQGSEA. CDR3 in DNA: TGCAGCGCCCGGGGACAGGGTGACTATGGCTACACCTTC. This gives the protein CSARGQGDYGYTF.

This chain connects TRBV7-2 to TRBJ2-7; 8 bases fit TRBD2. From germline, CDR1 is SGHTA and CDR2 FQGNSA. This CDR3 region has 17 residues. J lost 3 bases, V lost 1 base, and 11 bases had no gene match. CDR3 DNA sequence: TGTGCCAGCAGCTTAGTCGCGGGGGGCCTCCGGGGCTACGAGCAGTACTTC. It encodes CASSLVAGGLRGYEQYF.

This chain uses TRBV15 with TRBJ1-2; 8 positions match TRBD1. The CDR3 runs to 14 residues. With 3 bases clipped from V and 6 bases from J, the junction kept 6 bases outside the gene matches. In germline, CDR1 is LNHNV, CDR2 YYDKDF (reference sequence). The CDR3 DNA sequence: TGTGCCACCAGCAGGCGGACAGGGTGGGATGGCTACACCTTC. It translates to CATSRRTGWDGYTF.

This clone has a handful of counts. The genes are TRBV4-2 and TRBJ2-7; maybe TRBD2 (5 bases). Germline CDR1 reads LGHNA; CDR2 reads YNFKEQ. The CDR3 is made up of 15 amino acids. The V end was cut by 0 bases, the J end by 3 bases, with 12 bases between. In nucleotides, the CDR3 is TGTGCCAGCAGCCAAGATCTAAGCGGCTACTACGAGCAGTACTTC. Its translation: CASSQDLSGYYEQYF.

The CDR3 sequence is CASSLASGGTEQYF. CDR3 in DNA: TGTGCCAGCAGCTTAGCTAGCGGGGGCACCGAGCAGTACTTC. This chain joins TRBV7-2 and TRBJ2-7; 9 positions agree with TRBD2. The CDR3 totals 14 residues. Germline trimming cut 0 bases from V and 6 bases from J; bases unmatched to any gene: 3. Germline V gene lookup returns CDR1 SGHTA and CDR2 FQGNSA.

A remark on this clone: A much larger clone differs by one base, so this may be a read error. This CDR3 is also generated by other DNA sequences in the sample. The rearrangement joins TRBV30 to TRBJ2-1, with a possible D match to TRBD1 (5 bases). This CDR3 is built from 16 residues. Germline V gene lookup returns CDR1 GTSNPN and CDR2 SVGIG (reference sequence). The CDR3 sequence: CAWSDRTRRFTNEQFF. CDR3 in DNA: TGTGCTTGGAGTGACCGGACAAGGCGATTCACTAATGAGCAGTTCTTC. The complete variable domain, with remaining parts taken from reference TRBV30 and TRBJ2-1, reads SQTIHQWPATLVQPVGSPLSLECTVEGTSNPNLYWYRQAAGRGLQLLFYSVGIGQISSEVPQNLSASRPQDRQFILSSKKLLLSDSGFYLCAWSDRTRRFTNEQFFGPGTRLTVL.

The V call is TRBV20-1, the J call TRBJ1-1; D is undetermined. V was shortened by 5 bases and J by 3 bases, with 4 bases between the two germline ends. Germline V gene sequence: CDR1 DFQATT, CDR2 SNEGSKA (reference sequence). The length of the CDR3 is 10 residues. The CDR3 nucleotides are TGCAGTGCTCTCGACACTGAAGCTTTCTTT. Protein product: CSALDTEAFF.

The rearrangement uses TRBV27 and TRBJ1-5, with D hard to call. CDR3 length equals 14 residues. Trimming left V 6 bases short and J 5 bases short, with 14 bases between. Per the germline V gene, CDR1 is MNHEY and CDR2 is SMNVEV (reference sequence). The CDR3 spells CASRDVGSHQPQHF. In DNA, the CDR3 is TGTGCCAGCAGGGACGTGGGCAGTCATCAGCCCCAGCATTTT.

The genes are TRBV19 and TRBJ2-3; D gene uncertain. The CDR3 loop spans 14 amino acids. V dropped 6 bases and J dropped 1 base, with 11 bases sitting between them. Germline V lookup: CDR1 LNHDA, CDR2 SQIVND (reference sequence). The CDR3 sequence: CASRKRVGTDTQYF. The CDR3 bases are TGTGCCAGTAGGAAAAGGGTCGGCACAGATACGCAGTATTTT.

The chain has TRBV9 and TRBJ1-2; D is possibly TRBD1 (6 bases). The V and J ends lost 0 bases and 0 bases respectively, with 12 bases between them. The CDR3 has 16 amino acids. In germline, CDR1 is SGDLS, CDR2 YYNGEE. The CDR3 bases are TGTGCCAGCAGCGTAGCTCGGGACAAGACTAACTATGGCTACACCTTC. This translates into CASSVARDKTNYGYTF.

This rearrangement joins TRBV30 to TRBJ2-7; TRBD1 aligns across 7 bases. CDR1 and CDR2 (germline): GTSNPN, SVGIG (reference sequence). V gave up 8 bases and J gave up 4 bases; unmatched junction bases: 8. The CDR3 is 12 residues long. The CDR3 here is CASTGQTYEQYF. The DNA for the CDR3 is TGTGCCAGTACGGGACAGACTTACGAGCAGTACTTC.

V gene TRBV5-5 combines with J gene TRBJ1-2; D uncertain. The V end was cut by 0 bases, the J end by 2 bases, with 14 bases between. Germline CDR1 reads SGHKS; CDR2 reads YYEKEE (reference sequence). The CDR3 is 16 amino acids. CDR3 sequence: CASSLAGSELNYGYTF. The CDR3 DNA is TGTGCCAGCAGCTTGGCCGGCAGCGAGTTAAACTATGGCTACACCTTC.